This T cell receptor beta chain was documented in a study of tumor-infiltrating lymphocytes in oesophageal squamous cell carcinoma. Each CDR3 protein is one row after TCRdb ran MiXCR on the PCR reads. The sample shows 20,000 or so distinct CDR3 sequences, about two fifths of them seen only once. The CDR3 is 13 amino acids. Per the germline V gene, CDR1 is MNHEY and CDR2 is SMNVEV (reference sequence). V was pared by 7 bases and J by 0 bases, with 8 bases between. This chain links TRBV27 with TRBJ2-3; D gene uncertain. Specimen: normal esophageal tissue next to the tumor. The sequence was obtained from a male donor with esophageal squamous cell carcinoma. DNA for the CDR3: TGTGCCAGCACCCTCCTTAGCACAGATACGCAGTATTTT. This encodes CASTLLSTDTQYF.